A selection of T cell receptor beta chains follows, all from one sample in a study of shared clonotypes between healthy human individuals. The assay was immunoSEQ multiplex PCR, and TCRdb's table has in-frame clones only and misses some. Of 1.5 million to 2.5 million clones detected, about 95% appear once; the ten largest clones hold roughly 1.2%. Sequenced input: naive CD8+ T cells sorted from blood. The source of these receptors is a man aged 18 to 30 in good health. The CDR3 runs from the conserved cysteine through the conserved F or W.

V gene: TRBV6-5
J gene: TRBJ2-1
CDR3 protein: CASSYSIGTRGFEQFF

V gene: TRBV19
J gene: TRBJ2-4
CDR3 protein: CASSMFSGVKNIQYF

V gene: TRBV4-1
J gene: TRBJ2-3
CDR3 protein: CASSLLAGGSRDTQYF

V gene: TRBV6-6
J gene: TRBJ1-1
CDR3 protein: CASSWDGENTEAFF

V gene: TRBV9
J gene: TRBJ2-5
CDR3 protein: CASSLTPVTETQYF

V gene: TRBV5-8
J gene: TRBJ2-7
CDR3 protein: CASSLDSLRYF

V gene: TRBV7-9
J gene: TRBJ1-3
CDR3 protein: CASSTTRDRGSGNTIYF

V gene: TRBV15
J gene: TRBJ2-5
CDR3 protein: CATSLIRLGGKETQYF

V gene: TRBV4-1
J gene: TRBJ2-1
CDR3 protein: CASSQDQSYNEQFF

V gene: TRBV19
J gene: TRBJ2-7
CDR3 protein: CASSPWTGNEQYF

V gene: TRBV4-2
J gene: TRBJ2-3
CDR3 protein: CASSQGSYGGASGGPGLTDTQYF

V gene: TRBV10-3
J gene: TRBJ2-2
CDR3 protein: CAIGVAGGEDGELFF

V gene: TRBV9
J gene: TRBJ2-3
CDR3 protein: CASSVGGGGGTDTQYF

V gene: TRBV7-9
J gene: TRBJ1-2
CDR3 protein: CASSLTEGFHGYTF

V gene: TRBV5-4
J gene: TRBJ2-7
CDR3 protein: CASSLLGTGLYEQYF

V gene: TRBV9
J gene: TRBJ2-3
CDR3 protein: CASSVASGGPTDTQYF

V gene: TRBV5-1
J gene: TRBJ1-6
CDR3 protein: CASSLGTGGQGYNSPLHF

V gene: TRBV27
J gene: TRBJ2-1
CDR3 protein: CASSITLTSGEQFF

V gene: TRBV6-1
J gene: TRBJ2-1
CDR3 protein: CAILDWGSYNEQFF

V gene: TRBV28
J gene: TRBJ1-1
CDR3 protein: CASSSNPRLGLMNTEAFF

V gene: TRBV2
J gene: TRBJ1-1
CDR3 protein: CASTLLRATDTEAFF

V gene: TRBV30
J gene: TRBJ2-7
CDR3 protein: CASGSSGGYTYEQYF

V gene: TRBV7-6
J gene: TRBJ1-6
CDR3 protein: CASSLQGQNSPLHF